The 28 T cell receptor beta chains listed next were all sequenced from one sample in a study of graft-versus-host responses after intestinal transplantation. The data were produced by immunoSEQ multiplex PCR, yet TCRdb's version contains in-frame clones alone and is incomplete. This table has 85,000 to 100,000 clones, about 84% appearing once. The specimen was PBMCs, collected 255 days after intestinal transplant. All receptors derive from a human patient who received an intestinal transplant, so some T cells may come from the graft donor.

The V and J genes are TRBV6-1 and TRBJ1-2; a weak D match, TRBD1 (6 bases). The germline CDR1 and CDR2 sequences are MNHNS and SASEGT. This CDR3 is 14 amino acids long. Trimming stripped 1 base from V and 4 bases from J, with 10 bases between. The CDR3 nucleotides are TGTGCCAGCAGTGAAGAGCAGGGGCCCTATGGCTACACCTTC. Translating it yields CASSEEQGPYGYTF.

This clone was found a few times. The chain uses TRBV5-1 and TRBJ1-4; no reliable D call. The CDR3 extends over 16 amino acids. The V end lost 0 bases, the J end lost 3 bases, and 12 bases lay between the germline ends. Germline V lookup: CDR1 SGHRS, CDR2 YFSETQ. Here the CDR3 DNA reads TGCGCCAGCAGCTTGGGGAATAACCCCCCTAATGAAAAACTGTTTTTT. Its translation: CASSLGNNPPNEKLFF.

V gene TRBV11-2 combines with J gene TRBJ1-2; D gene ambiguous. The germline V gene encodes CDR1 SGHAT and CDR2 FQNNGV. The CDR3 consists of 14 residues. The V end was cut by 1 base, the J end by 0 bases, with 6 bases between. The CDR3 DNA reads TGTGCCAGCAGCTTAGGTACAGCTAACTATGGCTACACCTTC. It encodes CASSLGTANYGYTF. Together with reference TRBV11-2 and TRBJ1-2, the CDR3 gives the full variable domain: EAGVAQSPRYKIIEKRQSVAFWCNPISGHATLYWYQQILGQGPKLLIQFQNNGVVDDSQLPKDRFSAERLKGVDSTLKIQPAKLEDSAVYLCASSLGTANYGYTFGSGTRLTVV.

Regarding this clone: Other DNA sequences in this sample translate to the same CDR3. CDR3 sequence reads: CAISGQGSSYEQYF. The DNA of the CDR3 is TGTGCCATCTCCGGCCAGGGGAGCTCCTACGAGCAGTACTTC. The chain is built from TRBV10-3 and TRBJ2-7, with D perhaps TRBD1 (6 bases). Germline loops: CDR1 ENHRY, CDR2 SYGVKD. The CDR3 is made up of 14 amino acids. V lost 8 bases and J 0 bases, leaving 14 bases between the germline ends.

The DNA for the CDR3 is TGTGCCAGCAGTGAGGCCAGGGGGTACTACGAGCAGTACTTC. Protein: CASSEARGYYEQYF. The chain uses TRBV6-1 and TRBJ2-7, with 7 bases matching TRBD1. This CDR3 is built from 14 residues. Germline V CDR1 and CDR2: MNHNS, SASEGT. Trimming at V came to 3 bases and at J to 3 bases, leaving 5 bases not matched to a gene.

The J gene is TRBJ1-4, the V gene TRBV6-5, with D maybe TRBD1 (5 bases). Trimming cost V 2 bases and J 0 bases, with 7 bases left between them. The V gene's germline CDR1 is MNHEY and CDR2 SVGAGI. This CDR3 comprises 15 residues. CDR3 region: CASSYMGATNEKLFF. The DNA of the CDR3 is TGTGCCAGCAGTTACATGGGGGCAACTAATGAAAAACTGTTTTTT.

The chain joins TRBV20-1 to TRBJ2-2, with no clear D. Per germline, CDR1 DFQATT and CDR2 SNEGSKA (reference sequence). V lost 8 bases, J lost 2 bases, and 3 bases lay in between. This CDR3 is 10 amino acids long. CDR3: CSFNTGELFF. The CDR3 region has the DNA TGCAGTTTCAACACCGGGGAGCTGTTTTTT.

This chain uses TRBV7-3 with TRBJ2-6; TRBD2 matches 11 bases. This CDR3 spans 21 amino acids. V was clipped by 5 bases and J by 0 bases; unmatched bases: 15. In germline, CDR1 is SGHTA, CDR2 FQGTGA. For the CDR3, the DNA is TGTGCCAGCAGCCTTAGTAGCGGGGGGGTTCGAACCCCCTCTGGGGCCAACGTCCTGACTTTC. It codes for CASSLSSGGVRTPSGANVLTF.

This clone was recorded once. The V and J genes are TRBV6-5 and TRBJ2-2; D unclear. Germline loops: CDR1 MNHEY, CDR2 SVGAGI. V was clipped by 1 base and J by 5 bases, with 8 bases between them. The CDR3 is 14 residues long. CDR3 region: CASSYLARTGELFF. The CDR3 DNA reads TGTGCCAGCAGTTACTTGGCGAGGACCGGGGAGCTGTTTTTT.

V gene TRBV21-1 combines with J gene TRBJ2-7; TRBD1 is the table's D call, not checked against the DNA. TRBV21-1 is labeled a pseudogene. This CDR3 is 17 amino acids long. The CDR3 here is CASSERFLGTGGDEQYF. In nucleotides, the CDR3 is TGTGCCAGCAGCGAGAGGTTTTTGGGGACAGGGGGTGACGAGCAGTACTTC.

The gene calls are TRBV11-2 and TRBJ2-3, with D possibly TRBD1 on 5 matching bases. CDR1 SGHAT and CDR2 FQNNGV come from the germline V gene. V lost 5 bases and J 2 bases, leaving 11 bases between the germline ends. The CDR3 has 14 residues. CDR3 bases: TGTGCCAGCAGCATCAGGGTAACCACAGATACGCAGTATTTT. Translated: CASSIRVTTDTQYF.

The chain links TRBV28 to TRBJ2-2, with 9 positions matching TRBD2. J lost 0 bases, V lost 2 bases, and 10 bases had no gene match. The V gene's germline CDR1 is MDHEN and CDR2 SYDVKM. This CDR3 has 19 residues. The CDR3 is CASSLASSSGIPNTGELFF. In DNA form, the CDR3 reads TGTGCCAGCAGTTTAGCCTCTTCTAGCGGGATCCCGAACACCGGGGAGCTGTTTTTT. Supplemented by reference TRBV28 and TRBJ2-2, the full variable domain reads DVKVTQSSRYLVKRTGEKVFLECVQDMDHENMFWYRQDPGLGLRLIYFSYDVKMKEKGDIPEGYSVSREKKERFSLILESASTNQTSMYLCASSLASSSGIPNTGELFFGEGSRLTVL.

This clone appeared a few times. The genes are TRBV28 and TRBJ2-2, with D perhaps TRBD1 (6 bases). Trimming removed 6 bases from V and 0 bases from J, with 17 bases in between. The CDR3 is made up of 17 amino acids. Germline-derived CDR1 and CDR2 are MDHEN and SYDVKM. The CDR3 sequence: CASRPQPRGSNTGELFF. CDR3 sequence (DNA): TGTGCCAGCAGGCCCCAACCCAGGGGATCGAACACCGGGGAGCTGTTTTTT.

The chain is built from TRBV5-1 and TRBJ2-3; D remains ambiguous. With 4 bases removed from V and 0 bases from J, the gap between germline ends came to 6 bases. Germline V gene sequence: CDR1 SGHRS, CDR2 YFSETQ. The CDR3 has 13 amino acids. CDR3 protein: CASSEASTDTQYF. The CDR3 coding sequence is TGCGCCAGCAGCGAAGCTAGCACAGATACGCAGTATTTT. The whole variable domain, remainder taken from reference TRBV5-1 and TRBJ2-3, is KAGVTQTPRYLIKTRGQQVTLSCSPISGHRSVSWYQQTPGQGLQFLFEYFSETQRNKGNFPGRFSGRQFSNSRSEMNVSTLELGDSALYLCASSEASTDTQYFGPGTRLTVL.

This clone was detected once. The gene calls are TRBV29-1 and TRBJ2-7; no firm D call. The CDR3 sequence is 13 residues long. The germline gives CDR1 SQVTM, CDR2 ANQGSEA. The V and J ends lost 6 bases and 0 bases respectively, with 12 bases between them. CDR3 residues: CSVTQTASYEQYF. The CDR3 DNA reads as TGCAGCGTAACTCAAACGGCCTCCTACGAGCAGTACTTC.

This clone was recorded only once. The chain has TRBV27 and TRBJ1-1; no reliable D call. This CDR3 is 17 amino acids long. The V gene lost 4 bases and the J gene lost 4 bases, with 22 bases spanning the gap. Germline-derived CDR1 and CDR2 are MNHEY and SMNVEV (reference sequence). CDR3 coding DNA: TGTGCCAGCAGTTCAGACCGATCGTTTGAGGGAGGCACTGAAGCTTTCTTT. This encodes CASSSDRSFEGGTEAFF.

V and J are TRBV2 and TRBJ1-6, with a tentative D call TRBD1 (5 bases). The CDR3 sequence is 16 residues long. Germline V gives CDR1 SNHLY, CDR2 FYNNEI. V was shortened by 4 bases and J by 8 bases, with 18 bases between the two germline ends. CDR3 sequence: CASSGARDGGDSPLHF. The CDR3 nucleotides read TGTGCCAGCAGTGGTGCTCGCGACGGAGGGGATTCACCCCTCCACTTT.

This rearrangement joins TRBV9 to TRBJ1-1; 8 bases are a match to TRBD1. The V and J ends lost 0 bases and 4 bases, in that order; junction bases with no gene match: 2. The length of the CDR3 is 14 residues. Germline assignment: CDR1 SGDLS and CDR2 YYNGEE. The CDR3 sequence is CASSVEDRATEAFF. CDR3 bases: TGTGCCAGCAGCGTAGAGGACAGGGCCACTGAAGCTTTCTTT.

The chain is built from TRBV7-9 and TRBJ1-2; D is uncertain. This CDR3 has 12 amino acids. Germline V lookup: CDR1 SEHNR, CDR2 FQNEAQ (reference sequence). The V and J ends lost 5 bases and 6 bases respectively, with 10 bases between them. The CDR3 DNA follows: TGTGCCAGCAGCCTAACAAGGGATGGCTACACCTTC. Its translation is CASSLTRDGYTF.

The genes are TRBV4-1 and TRBJ1-2; D is ambiguous. The germline CDR1 and CDR2 sequences are MGHRA and YSYEKL. Trimming pared 2 bases from V and 4 bases from J, leaving 11 bases between. The CDR3 contains 14 residues. The CDR3 spells CASSQLTEGYGYTF. The CDR3 coding sequence is TGCGCCAGCAGCCAATTAACGGAGGGCTATGGCTACACCTTC.

The chain recombines TRBV28 with TRBJ1-4; unclear D gene. Between the trimmed V and J ends, which lost 0 bases and 9 bases, there was a span of 17 bases. Germline V lookup: CDR1 MDHEN, CDR2 SYDVKM. This CDR3 has 16 amino acids. The CDR3 spells CASSLWVNSAVQKLFF. The CDR3 coding sequence is TGTGCCAGCAGTTTATGGGTCAATTCGGCGGTACAAAAACTGTTTTTT.

The CDR3 sequence: CASSPNRGRGANQPQHF. DNA of the CDR3: TGTGCCAGCAGTCCCAACAGGGGGCGAGGGGCGAATCAGCCCCAGCATTTT. This chain joins TRBV28 and TRBJ1-5, with 9 bases matching TRBD1. Looked up from germline, CDR1 is MDHEN and CDR2 is SYDVKM. This CDR3 spans 17 amino acids. The junction had 12 bases not matched to a gene; V was cut back by 5 bases and J by 4 bases.

The chain joins TRBV29-1 to TRBJ1-2; no reliable D call. Germline loops: CDR1 SQVTM, CDR2 ANQGSEA. The CDR3 loop spans 13 amino acids. The V and J ends lost 6 bases and 8 bases respectively, with 19 bases between them. This CDR3 is CSVSSSKGGGYTF. As DNA, the CDR3 is TGCAGCGTCTCAAGTTCGAAAGGTGGGGGCTACACCTTC.

This rearrangement joins TRBV5-4 to TRBJ1-2; a weak D match, TRBD1 (5 bases). This CDR3 region has 15 residues. The germline V and J ends were trimmed by 4 bases and 4 bases, with 17 bases remaining between them. The germline V gene has CDR1 SGHNT and CDR2 YYREEE (reference sequence). Here the CDR3 DNA reads TGTGCCAGCAGCGGTGAGCAGGGAATGGTCTATGGCTACACCTTC. Its protein is CASSGEQGMVYGYTF.

The rearrangement links TRBV6-6 to TRBJ1-2; weak D call: TRBD1 (5 bases). The V end was cut by 2 bases, the J end by 6 bases, with 7 bases between. Germline V gene data show CDR1 as MNHNY and CDR2 as SVGAGI (reference sequence). The CDR3 runs to 12 residues. The CDR3 coding sequence is TGTGCCAGCAGTTACCAGGGAAATGGCTACACCTTC. Protein: CASSYQGNGYTF.

V and J are TRBV7-6 and TRBJ1-5, with D maybe TRBD1 (6 bases). The CDR3 spans 14 residues. Trimming took 2 bases from V and 9 from J, leaving 14 bases between them. From germline, CDR1 is SGHVS and CDR2 FNYEAQ. In nucleotides, the CDR3 is TGTGCCAGCAGCTTACAGGGGCCTCCCGGGCCCCAGCATTTT. Amino acids: CASSLQGPPGPQHF.

The CDR3 bases are TGCAGCGTTGAAGATCTGGCAGGGGGCTTCGAGCAGTACTTC. Translated: CSVEDLAGGFEQYF. The rearrangement links TRBV29-1 to TRBJ2-7; 8 bases match TRBD1. J was trimmed by 6 bases and V by 0 bases; bases with no gene match: 7. The germline V gene encodes CDR1 SQVTM and CDR2 ANQGSEA. The CDR3 is made up of 14 amino acids.

V usage is TRBV27 and J usage is TRBJ1-1; possible D gene TRBD1, 5 bases. The CDR3 consists of 15 residues. Germline assignment: CDR1 MNHEY and CDR2 SMNVEV (reference sequence). Trimming shortened V by 0 bases and J by 0 bases, and 8 bases separated the two germline ends. The CDR3 here is CASSLSTAMNTEAFF. In DNA form, the CDR3 reads TGTGCCAGCAGTTTATCGACAGCCATGAACACTGAAGCTTTCTTT.